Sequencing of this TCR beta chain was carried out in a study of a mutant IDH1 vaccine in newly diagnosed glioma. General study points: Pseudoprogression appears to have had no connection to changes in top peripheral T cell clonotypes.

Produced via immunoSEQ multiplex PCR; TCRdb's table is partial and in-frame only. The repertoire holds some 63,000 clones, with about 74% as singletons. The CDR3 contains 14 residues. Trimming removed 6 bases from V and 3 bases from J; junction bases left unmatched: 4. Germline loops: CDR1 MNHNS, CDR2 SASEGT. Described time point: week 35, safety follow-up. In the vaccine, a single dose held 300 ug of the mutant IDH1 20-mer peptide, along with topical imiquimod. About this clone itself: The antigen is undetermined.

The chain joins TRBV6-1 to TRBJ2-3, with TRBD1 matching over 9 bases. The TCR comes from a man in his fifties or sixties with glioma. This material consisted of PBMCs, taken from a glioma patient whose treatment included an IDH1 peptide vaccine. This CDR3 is CASRLDRGTDTQYF. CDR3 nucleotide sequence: TGTGCCAGCAGGCTAGACAGGGGGACAGATACGCAGTATTTT.